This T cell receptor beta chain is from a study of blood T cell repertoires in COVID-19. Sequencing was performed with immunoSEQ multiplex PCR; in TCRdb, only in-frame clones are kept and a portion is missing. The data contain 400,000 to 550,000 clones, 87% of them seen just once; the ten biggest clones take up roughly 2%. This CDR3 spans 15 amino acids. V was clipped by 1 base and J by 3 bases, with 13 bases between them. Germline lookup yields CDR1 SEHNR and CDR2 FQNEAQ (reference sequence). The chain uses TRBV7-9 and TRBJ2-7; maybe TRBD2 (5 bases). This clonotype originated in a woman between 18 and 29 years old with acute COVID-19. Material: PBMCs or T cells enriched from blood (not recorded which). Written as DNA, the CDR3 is TGTGCCAGCAGCTTAGAGGTGGGAGAGATCTACGAGCAGTACTTC. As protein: CASSLEVGEIYEQYF.